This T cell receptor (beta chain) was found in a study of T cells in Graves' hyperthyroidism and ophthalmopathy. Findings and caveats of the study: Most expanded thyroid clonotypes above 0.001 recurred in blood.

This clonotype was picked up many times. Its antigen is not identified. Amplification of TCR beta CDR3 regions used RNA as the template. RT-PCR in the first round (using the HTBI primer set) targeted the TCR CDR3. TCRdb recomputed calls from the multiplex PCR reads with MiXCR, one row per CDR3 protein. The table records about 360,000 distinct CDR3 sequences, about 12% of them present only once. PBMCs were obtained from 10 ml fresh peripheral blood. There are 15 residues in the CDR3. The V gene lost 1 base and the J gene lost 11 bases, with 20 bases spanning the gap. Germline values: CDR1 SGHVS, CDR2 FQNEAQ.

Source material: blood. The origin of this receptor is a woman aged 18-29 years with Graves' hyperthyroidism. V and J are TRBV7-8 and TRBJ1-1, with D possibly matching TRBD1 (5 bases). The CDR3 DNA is TGTGCCAGCAGCTTAGACCGGGACCCTCACTTGAGGGCTTTCTTT. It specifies CASSLDRDPHLRAFF.